This T cell receptor (beta chain) was profiled in a study of T cell responses to AZD1222 COVID-19 vaccine. Notes on the study in general: The sample set comprised mostly white British donors with more females, and clonal diversity was possibly underestimated. Only five or six individuals given AZD1222 were seropositive at baseline. In the spike-specific TCR repertoire, nearly half reportedly target unmutated variant regions. Spike-specific TCR breadth and depth were elevated following two AZD1222 doses.

Points on this clone: The antigen is unknown.

Profiled with immunoSEQ multiplex PCR; TCRdb holds only in-frame clones, not every one. This sample carries more than 150,000 clones, approximately 90% of them seen once, and the ten largest clones take about 1.6%. The V gene's germline CDR1 is LGHNA and CDR2 YNFKEQ. Trimming took off 1 base at V and 13 bases at J, with 19 bases between the two ends. The CDR3 totals 14 residues. The specimen comprised peripheral blood, sampled on day 0 of AZD1222 vaccination. The sequence was collected from an adult in good health. The chain joins TRBV4-2 to TRBJ1-2, with a tentative D call TRBD1 (5 bases). The CDR3 is CASSQVPTAGVSTF. In DNA form, the CDR3 reads TGTGCCAGCAGCCAAGTTCCCACAGCGGGGGTAAGCACCTTC.